The clone carrying this TCR beta chain was detected only a few times. Its target is unknown. As every portion of the isolated RNA was reverse transcribed, the sequencing read expressed TCRB transcripts. Measured with immunoSEQ multiplex PCR; TCRdb has only the in-frame clones, and not every one. This table holds tens of thousands of clones, under 60% found once. This entry is derived from a study of beta chain features in type 1 diabetes. Whole-study findings and limits: TCRB repertoires of naive, central memory and Treg cells appeared more similar among patients than among healthy donors. VDJ junctions in type 1 diabetes patients carried more deletions and fewer insertions. When Type 1 diabetes patients were examined, their TCRB CDR3s proved moderately but significantly shorter in all four CD4+ subsets. Since sequencing was performed on cDNA, cells with high TCR expression could be over-represented.

The CDR3 sequence is 11 residues long. From germline, CDR1 is SQVTM and CDR2 ANQGSEA. V lost 7 bases and J 3 bases, leaving 9 bases between the germline ends. Cells sorted by CD45RO/CCR7/CD25/CD127/CD95/CD27 comprised CD4+ naive, central memory, regulatory and stem cell-like memory cells. This rearrangement joins TRBV29-1 to TRBJ1-2, with D possibly matching TRBD1 (5 bases). Input material: Tregs from blood. The origin of this receptor is a woman between 40 and 55 years old with type 1 diabetes. The CDR3 bases are TGCAGCGCCAGGGTTGACTATGGCTACACCTTC. It encodes CSARVDYGYTF. Based on the CDR3 plus reference TRBV29-1 and TRBJ1-2, the full variable domain is SAVISQKPSRDICQRGTSLTIQCQVDSQVTMMFWYRQQPGQSLTLIATANQGSEATYESGFVIDKFPISRPNLTFSTLTVSNMSPEDSSIYLCSARVDYGYTFGSGTRLTVV.